Following are 20 T cell receptor beta chains from one sample sequenced in a study of T cell responses to AZD1222 COVID-19 vaccine. The repertoire was sequenced with immunoSEQ multiplex PCR; TCRdb's copy has only in-frame clones and lacks some. Among 82,000 or so clones listed, roughly nine tenths were seen once. The material sequenced was peripheral blood, taken on day 0 of AZD1222 vaccination. These TCRs come from an adult in good health.

This rearrangement joins TRBV3-1 (or the pseudogene TRBV3-2) to TRBJ2-5; D is unresolved. Germline values: CDR1 LGHDT, CDR2 YNNKEL (reference sequence). The V gene lost 2 bases and the J gene lost 2 bases, with 3 bases spanning the gap. The CDR3 has 12 amino acids. In nucleotides, the CDR3 is TGTGCCAGCAGCCAATCTCAAGAGACCCAGTACTTC. Its protein product is CASSQSQETQYF.

The rearrangement links TRBV5-1 to TRBJ1-1, with TRBD1 as a possible D gene (6 bases). The CDR3 is made up of 13 amino acids. V was cut by 1 base and J by 5 bases, with 9 bases left in between. Germline values: CDR1 SGHRS, CDR2 YFSETQ. CDR3 protein: CASSLRGLTEAFF. DNA for the CDR3: TGCGCCAGCAGCTTGAGGGGGTTAACTGAAGCTTTCTTT.

The chain combines TRBV2 with TRBJ1-5; no clear D gene. Trimming removed 5 bases from V and 5 bases from J, with 4 bases in between. Germline CDR1 reads SNHLY; CDR2 reads FYNNEI. The CDR3 has 11 amino acids. The CDR3: CASSLHQPQHF. The CDR3 bases are TGTGCCAGCAGTTTACATCAGCCCCAGCATTTT.

The chain links TRBV5-1 to TRBJ2-7, with a tentative D call TRBD1 (5 bases). V lost 6 bases and J lost 1, with 8 bases in between. The CDR3 loop spans 12 amino acids. In germline, CDR1 is SGHRS, CDR2 YFSETQ. The CDR3 DNA sequence: TGCGCCAGCAAGGGGTCTTCCTACGAGCAGTACTTC. Its translation: CASKGSSYEQYF.

The chain employs TRBV10-3 and TRBJ1-2; D not resolved. V was cut by 2 bases and J by 6 bases, with 10 bases left in between. CDR1 ENHRY and CDR2 SYGVKD come from the germline V gene. There are 13 residues in the CDR3. CDR3 in amino acids: CAISERESNGYTF. The CDR3 coding sequence is TGTGCCATCAGTGAGAGGGAGAGTAATGGCTACACCTTC.

This rearrangement joins TRBV2 to TRBJ1-3; no reliable D call. The CDR3 totals 17 residues. Germline V gene sequence: CDR1 SNHLY, CDR2 FYNNEI. Trimming left V 1 base short and J 0 bases short, with 13 bases between. CDR3 DNA sequence: TGTGCCAGCAGTGAAGGTAGAGGAGTTCTCTCTGGAAACACCATATATTTT. Protein product: CASSEGRGVLSGNTIYF.

J is TRBJ1-3 and V is TRBV3-1 (or the pseudogene TRBV3-2), with D tentatively TRBD1 (6 bases). This CDR3 contains 15 residues. V was shortened by 1 base and J by 3 bases, with 10 bases between the two germline ends. In germline, CDR1 is LGHDT, CDR2 YNNKEL (reference sequence). The CDR3 sequence is CASSQGTVGGNTIYF. The CDR3 coding sequence is TGTGCCAGCAGCCAAGGGACAGTCGGTGGAAACACCATATATTTT.

The chain recombines TRBV29-1 with TRBJ1-2; no clear D gene. Germline assignment: CDR1 SQVTM and CDR2 ANQGSEA. The CDR3 has 11 residues. Trimming took off 5 bases at V and 5 bases at J, with 9 bases between the two ends. Here the CDR3 reads CSVLKEYGYTF. As DNA, the CDR3 is TGCAGCGTTCTGAAGGAATATGGCTACACCTTC.

This clone was seen a single time. This chain links TRBV29-1 with TRBJ1-2; D perhaps matches TRBD1 (5 bases). V was trimmed by 3 bases and J by 0 bases, leaving 11 bases between them. This CDR3 comprises 14 residues. Germline CDR1 SQVTM, CDR2 ANQGSEA. The CDR3 protein is CSVEHRRANYGYTF. CDR3 bases: TGCAGCGTTGAGCACCGCAGGGCTAACTATGGCTACACCTTC. The full variable domain, completed using reference TRBV29-1 and TRBJ1-2, is SAVISQKPSRDICQRGTSLTIQCQVDSQVTMMFWYRQQPGQSLTLIATANQGSEATYESGFVIDKFPISRPNLTFSTLTVSNMSPEDSSIYLCSVEHRRANYGYTFGSGTRLTVV.

This CDR3 is CASSSPYRVVNTEAFF. For the CDR3, the DNA is TGTGCCAGTAGTTCGCCTTATAGGGTTGTGAACACTGAAGCTTTCTTT. The chain uses TRBV19 and TRBJ1-1; D gene ambiguous. Looked up from germline, CDR1 is LNHDA and CDR2 is SQIVND (reference sequence). The CDR3 contains 16 residues. V lost 5 bases and J lost 0, with 16 bases in between.

With respect to this clone: Germline and junction disagree at one end, which may indicate a read error. The chain is built from TRBV28 and TRBJ2-7; D may correspond to TRBD1 or TRBD2 (5 bases each). CDR1 and CDR2 (germline): MDHEN, SYDVKM. The CDR3 loop spans 11 amino acids. The CDR3 protein is CASSQGRSVDF. The DNA for the CDR3 is TGTGCCAGCAGTCAGGGACGGAGTGTTGACTTC.

The V gene is TRBV12-1, the J gene TRBJ2-5; the D call of TRBD2 is as the table states it, not checked on the DNA. TRBV12-1 has pseudogene status. This CDR3 is 17 amino acids long. The CDR3 bases are TGTGCCAGCAGCACCACGGGTGGAGCGGGGGTTCAAGAGACCCAGTACTTC. Encoded protein: CASSTTGGAGVQETQYF.

This chain's CDR3 is CSVGEGSGVRYGYTF. The CDR3 DNA reads as TGCAGCGTAGGAGAAGGCAGTGGGGTTAGGTATGGCTACACCTTC. The chain carries TRBV29-1 and TRBJ1-2; D call uncertain. This CDR3 has 15 residues. Trimming stripped 6 bases from V and 5 bases from J, with 22 bases between. Germline CDR1 is SQVTM and CDR2 is ANQGSEA. The complete variable domain, with remaining parts taken from reference TRBV29-1 and TRBJ1-2, reads SAVISQKPSRDICQRGTSLTIQCQVDSQVTMMFWYRQQPGQSLTLIATANQGSEATYESGFVIDKFPISRPNLTFSTLTVSNMSPEDSSIYLCSVGEGSGVRYGYTFGSGTRLTVV.

Here the CDR3 DNA reads TGTGCCAGCAGCTTAGTTGCGGGGGCTGACTACGAGCAGTACTTC. Its protein is CASSLVAGADYEQYF. The V call is TRBV7-2, the J call TRBJ2-7; maybe TRBD2 (7 bases). From germline, CDR1 is SGHTA and CDR2 FQGNSA. This CDR3 is built from 15 residues. V was trimmed by 1 base and J by 3 bases, leaving 13 bases between them.

The chain couples TRBV19 to TRBJ1-3, with D uncertain. The germline V and J ends were trimmed by 7 bases and 2 bases, with 6 bases remaining between them. CDR1 LNHDA and CDR2 SQIVND come from the germline V gene (reference sequence). This CDR3 is built from 12 residues. The CDR3 sequence: CASNGPGNTIYF. The DNA for the CDR3 is TGTGCCAGTAATGGCCCTGGAAACACCATATATTTT.

The chain joins TRBV3-1 (or the pseudogene TRBV3-2) to TRBJ1-5, with unresolved D. Deletions cut 5 bases from V and 6 bases from J, with 11 bases between. This CDR3 spans 13 amino acids. The V gene's germline CDR1 is LGHDT and CDR2 YNNKEL (reference sequence). The chain's CDR3 is CASSLDSTQPQHF. CDR3 coding DNA: TGTGCCAGCAGCTTGGACTCAACTCAGCCCCAGCATTTT.

The chain couples TRBV6-5 to TRBJ1-1; the D is unclear. CDR1 is MNHEY and CDR2 is SVGAGI in the germline V gene. This CDR3 is built from 11 residues. Trimming took 6 bases from V and 5 from J, leaving 7 bases between them. CDR3 sequence (DNA): TGTGCCAGCAGAGGAGTTACTGAAGCTTTCTTT. Translated, it gives CASRGVTEAFF.

The CDR3 region has the DNA TGTGCCACCATGAGTAGCACTGGAAACACCATATATTTT. It specifies CATMSSTGNTIYF. The rearrangement uses TRBV28 and TRBJ1-3, with no clear D. CDR3 length equals 13 residues. The V end was cut by 10 bases, the J end by 2 bases, with 12 bases between. Germline values: CDR1 MDHEN, CDR2 SYDVKM.

This sequence joins TRBV28 and TRBJ1-6, with 9 bases lining up with TRBD1. V trimming: 4 bases; J trimming: 7 bases; junction bases outside the gene matches: 8. The germline V gene encodes CDR1 MDHEN and CDR2 SYDVKM. CDR3 size: 16 residues. Here the CDR3 DNA reads TGTGCCAGCAGTTCACGTACAGGGGGCTGGAATTCACCCCTCCACTTT. Its translation: CASSSRTGGWNSPLHF.

This chain joins TRBV5-1 and TRBJ2-4; D unclear. The CDR3 runs to 19 residues. The V gene lost 4 bases and the J gene lost 0 bases, with 23 bases spanning the gap. Germline CDR1 is SGHRS and CDR2 is YFSETQ. CDR3 in amino acids: CASSNNPDLNTLAKNIQYF. The CDR3 DNA follows: TGCGCCAGCAGCAATAACCCGGACCTCAACACCTTAGCCAAAAACATTCAGTACTTC.